This entry describes one TCR beta chain. Produced via immunoSEQ multiplex PCR; TCRdb's table is partial and in-frame only. The sample consists of 140,000 or so clones, approximately 85% of them appearing once. The sample is drawn from a study of blood T cell repertoires in COVID-19. At the level of the study: Acute-phase and convalescent COVID-19 samples originated in the United States, Italy and Spain.

The specimen sequenced was PBMCs or T cells enriched from blood (not recorded which). The TCR originated in a woman aged 50 to 60 with acute COVID-19.

The CDR3 nucleotides read TGCGCCAGCAGCCCCGGGACTAGCGGGACCCTCTCCTACAATGAGCAGTTCTTC. Its protein product is CASSPGTSGTLSYNEQFF. This chain uses TRBV5-1 with TRBJ2-1, with 13 bases fitting TRBD2. CDR1 is SGHRS and CDR2 is YFSETQ in the germline V gene. Trimming took 4 bases from V and 0 from J; bases not matched to a gene: 7. The CDR3 sequence is 18 residues long.